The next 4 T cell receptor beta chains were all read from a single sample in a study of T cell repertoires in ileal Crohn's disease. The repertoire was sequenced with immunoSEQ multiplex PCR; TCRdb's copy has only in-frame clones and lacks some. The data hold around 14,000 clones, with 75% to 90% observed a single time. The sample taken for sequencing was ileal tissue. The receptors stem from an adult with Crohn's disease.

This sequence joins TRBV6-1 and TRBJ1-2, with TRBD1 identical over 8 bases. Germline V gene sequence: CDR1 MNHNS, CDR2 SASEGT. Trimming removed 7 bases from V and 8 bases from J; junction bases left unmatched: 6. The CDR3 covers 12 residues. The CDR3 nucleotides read TGTGCCAGCACAGGACAGGGTCTAGGCTACACCTTC. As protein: CASTGQGLGYTF.

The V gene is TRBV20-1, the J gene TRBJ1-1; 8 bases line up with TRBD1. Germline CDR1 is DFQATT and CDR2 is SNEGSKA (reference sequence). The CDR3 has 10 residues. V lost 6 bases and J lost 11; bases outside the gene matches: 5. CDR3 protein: CSAQGALAFF. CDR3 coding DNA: TGCAGTGCCCAGGGGGCGCTTGCTTTCTTT.

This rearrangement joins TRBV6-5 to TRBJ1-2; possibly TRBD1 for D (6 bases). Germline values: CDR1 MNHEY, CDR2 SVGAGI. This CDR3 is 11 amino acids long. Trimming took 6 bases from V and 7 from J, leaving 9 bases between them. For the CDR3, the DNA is TGTGCCAGCAGACAGGGTCGTGGCTACACCTTC. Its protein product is CASRQGRGYTF.

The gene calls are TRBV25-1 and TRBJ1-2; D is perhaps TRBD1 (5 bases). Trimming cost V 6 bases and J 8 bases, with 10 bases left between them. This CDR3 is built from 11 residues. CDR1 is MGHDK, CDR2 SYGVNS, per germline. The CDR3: CASRGGEGYTF. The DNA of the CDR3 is TGTGCCAGCAGGGGAGGGGAAGGCTACACCTTC.